Listed here are 4 T cell receptor beta chains from one sample, sequenced in a study of T cell changes during pregnancy in multiple sclerosis. Sequencing used immunoSEQ multiplex PCR; TCRdb keeps in-frame clones, though not all of them. The sample has 35,000 to 55,000 clones, around 92% seen once. The sample was peripheral blood. The origin of the receptors is a female donor with multiple sclerosis, enrolled in a pregnancy study.

The chain links TRBV9 to TRBJ1-1, with D tentatively TRBD1 (6 bases). V was pared by 0 bases and J by 1 base, with 10 bases between. The CDR3 consists of 15 residues. Germline-derived CDR1 and CDR2 are SGDLS and YYNGEE. The CDR3 DNA reads as TGTGCCAGCAGCGTAGTGAGGGGGGCGAACACTGAAGCTTTCTTT. It encodes CASSVVRGANTEAFF.

The rearrangement links TRBV7-9 to TRBJ1-1; tentatively, D is TRBD1 (5 bases). The CDR3 spans 12 residues. The germline V gene encodes CDR1 SEHNR and CDR2 FQNEAQ (reference sequence). Trimming left V 5 bases short and J 9 bases short, with 13 bases between. CDR3 amino acids: CASSPRQNKAFF. The CDR3 DNA reads TGTGCCAGCAGCCCCAGACAGAATAAAGCTTTCTTT.

The J gene is TRBJ1-2, the V gene TRBV6-1; no firm D call. Trimming stripped 0 bases from V and 12 bases from J, with 8 bases between. This CDR3 is built from 11 residues. Germline assignment: CDR1 MNHNS and CDR2 SASEGT. The CDR3 loop reads CASSEALGNTF. CDR3 sequence (DNA): TGTGCCAGCAGTGAAGCGCTAGGAAACACCTTC.

V gene TRBV11-3 combines with J gene TRBJ2-1; 11 bases are a match to TRBD1. The CDR3 is made up of 18 amino acids. Germline-derived CDR1 and CDR2 are SGHNT and YENEEA. The ends lost 0 bases at V and 5 bases at J; junction bases unmatched: 9. CDR3: CASSLDSWGQGVNNEQFF. CDR3 nucleotides: TGTGCCAGCAGCTTAGATAGTTGGGGACAGGGGGTGAACAATGAGCAGTTCTTC.